This T cell receptor (beta chain) was captured by sequencing in a study of PD-L1 blockade in urothelial cancer. A word on this clone: The same CDR3 also results from other DNA sequences found in this sample.

The repertoire was sequenced with immunoSEQ multiplex PCR; TCRdb's copy has only in-frame clones and lacks some. The sample has around 100,000 clones; about 85% are singletons. V shed 0 bases and J shed 5 bases, with 6 bases lying between them. This CDR3 is built from 13 residues. CDR1 SGHRS and CDR2 YFSETQ come from the germline V gene. This specimen was PBMCs, taken around atezolizumab (anti-PD-L1) treatment. The source of this sequence is a man in his fifties with urothelial cancer. The V gene is TRBV5-1, the J gene TRBJ2-1, with D hard to call. CDR3: CASSLGQDNEQFF. Written as DNA, the CDR3 is TGCGCCAGCAGCTTGGGCCAGGACAATGAGCAGTTCTTC.